This T cell receptor beta chain was obtained from a study of shared clonotypes between healthy human individuals. With 0 bases removed from V and 6 bases from J, the gap between germline ends came to 13 bases. The CDR3 has 15 amino acids. Germline V gene lookup returns CDR1 SGHRS and CDR2 YFSETQ. The table came from immunoSEQ multiplex PCR; TCRdb's copy has only in-frame clones and leaves some out. Of more than 500,000 clones listed, approximately 95% are singletons. Terminally differentiated effector memory CD45RA+ cells were left out of the naive CD8 fraction, which was CD45RO-negative and positively selected for CCR7.

This TCR came from a woman in her twenties or thirties in good health. V and J are TRBV5-1 and TRBJ2-1; D is perhaps TRBD2 (5 bases). Input material: naive CD8+ T cells sorted from blood. The CDR3 sequence is CASSLVVGEVNEQFF. The CDR3 region has the DNA TGCGCCAGCAGCTTGGTGGTGGGAGAGGTCAATGAGCAGTTCTTC.